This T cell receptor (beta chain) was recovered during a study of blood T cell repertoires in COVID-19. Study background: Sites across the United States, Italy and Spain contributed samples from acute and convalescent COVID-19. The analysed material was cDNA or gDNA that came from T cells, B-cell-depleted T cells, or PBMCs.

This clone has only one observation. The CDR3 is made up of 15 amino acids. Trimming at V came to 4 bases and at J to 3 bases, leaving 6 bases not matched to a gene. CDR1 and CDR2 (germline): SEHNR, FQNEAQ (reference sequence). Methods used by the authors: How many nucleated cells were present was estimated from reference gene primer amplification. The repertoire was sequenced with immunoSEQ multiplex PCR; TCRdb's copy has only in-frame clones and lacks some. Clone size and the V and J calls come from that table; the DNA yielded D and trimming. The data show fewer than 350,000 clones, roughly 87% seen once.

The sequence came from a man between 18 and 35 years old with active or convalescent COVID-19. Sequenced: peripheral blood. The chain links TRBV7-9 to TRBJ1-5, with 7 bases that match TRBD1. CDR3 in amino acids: CASSSGQSYNQPQHF. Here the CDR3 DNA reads TGTGCCAGCAGCTCGGGACAGAGTTACAATCAGCCCCAGCATTTT.